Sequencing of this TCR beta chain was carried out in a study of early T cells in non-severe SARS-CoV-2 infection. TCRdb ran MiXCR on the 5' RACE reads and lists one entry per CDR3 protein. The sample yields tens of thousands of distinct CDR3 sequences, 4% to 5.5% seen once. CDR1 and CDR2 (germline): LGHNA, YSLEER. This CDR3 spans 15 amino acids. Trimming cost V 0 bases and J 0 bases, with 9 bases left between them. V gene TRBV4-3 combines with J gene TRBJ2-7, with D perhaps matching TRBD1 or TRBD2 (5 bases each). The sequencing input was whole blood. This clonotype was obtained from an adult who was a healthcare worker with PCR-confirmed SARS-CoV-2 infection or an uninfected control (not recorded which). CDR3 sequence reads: CASSQDTGPSYEQYF. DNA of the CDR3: TGCGCCAGCAGCCAAGATACGGGGCCCTCCTACGAGCAGTACTTC.